The 2 T cell receptor beta chains given below trace back to one sample, sequenced in a study of T cells after yellow fever vaccination. TCRdb called the 5' RACE reads again in MiXCR, with one record for every CDR3 protein. The sample contains roughly 400,000 distinct CDR3 sequences, around a sixth of which appear only once. Source: PBMCs, taken before the yellow fever booster vaccination. Every receptor here comes from a man between 18 and 35 years old who received the YFV17D yellow fever vaccine.

V is TRBV12-3 or TRBV12-4 and J is TRBJ1-4; no clear D gene. The CDR3 extends over 16 amino acids. Trimming left V 6 bases short and J 7 bases short, with 21 bases between. The CDR3 protein is CASSPIPAERSEKLFF. In nucleotides, the CDR3 is TGTGCCAGCAGCCCGATCCCGGCCGAGCGGAGTGAAAAACTGTTTTTT.

The chain links TRBV3-1 to TRBJ1-2, with D perhaps TRBD1 (5 bases). The length of the CDR3 is 15 residues. The ends were cut back, 1 base at V and 4 bases at J, with 13 bases in the middle. Germline V gives CDR1 LGHDT, CDR2 YNNKEL (reference sequence). In nucleotides, the CDR3 is TGTGCCAGCAGCCAAGTTGGGGGTTCGGGCTATGGCTACACCTTC. This encodes CASSQVGGSGYGYTF.